This T cell receptor (beta chain) was obtained from a study of tumor-infiltrating lymphocytes in glioblastoma multiforme. Notes on the study in general: Just one glioblastoma patient contributed to the TCR-mutation comparison. Detected clone frequencies may not reflect cell counts, being RNA-based. No surface-marker sorting into functional T cell subtypes was done.

CDR1 SGHAT and CDR2 FQDESV come from the germline V gene (reference sequence). V lost 1 base and J 4 bases, leaving 17 bases between the germline ends. CDR3 size: 16 residues. As regards this clonotype: The antigen remains undetermined. The CDR3 ends on some other residue instead of the conserved phenylalanine or tryptophan, so this is likely a read error.

TCR beta libraries were built from RNA through three nested multiplex PCR rounds using modified ARM-PCR. TCRB cDNA was made from roughly 450 ng total RNA. TCRdb reprocessed the multiplex PCR reads with MiXCR, giving one entry per CDR3 protein. The sample has around 15,000 distinct CDR3 sequences; roughly 70% are singletons. The sequencing input was brain tumor tissue. The source of this sequence is a male donor with glioblastoma. The J gene is TRBJ2-7, the V gene TRBV11-1; D may be TRBD2 (6 bases). As DNA, the CDR3 is TGTGCCAGCAGCTTAGTGCGTCTGGACCGGGAGTACGAGCAGTACTCC. Amino acid sequence: CASSLVRLDREYEQYS.